This T cell receptor beta chain was sequenced for a study of T cell responses to AZD1222 COVID-19 vaccine. Study findings and constraints: The study found Spike-specific TCR breadth and depth rose after two AZD1222 doses.

Data came from immunoSEQ multiplex PCR; TCRdb stores just in-frame clones and leaves some out. The sample includes roughly 110,000 clones, roughly 90% of them seen just once. CDR1 is SNHLY and CDR2 is FYNNEI in the germline V gene. Between the trimmed V and J ends, which lost 3 bases and 1 base, there was a span of 10 bases. The CDR3 totals 15 residues. Regarding this clone: Its antigen is undetermined.

This sample comprised peripheral blood, obtained on day 0 of AZD1222 vaccination. This chain connects TRBV2 to TRBJ2-1; the D gene is possibly TRBD2 (6 bases). The TCR was taken from an adult in good health. In nucleotides, the CDR3 is TGTGCCAGCAGTGAGGAGGGAGCTTCCTACAATGAGCAGTTCTTC. It codes for CASSEEGASYNEQFF.